This T cell receptor beta chain comes out of a study of T cell repertoires in cytomegalovirus infection. Study summary: CMV infection together with matching HLA type was indicated by public TCR beta signatures. Study results and caveats: Dominating the ex vivo response were HLA-C-restricted CMV-specific TCR beta clonotypes.

CDR1 and CDR2 from the germline V gene are MNHNS and SASEGT. Trimming took 6 bases from V and 8 from J; bases not matched to a gene: 14. This CDR3 spans 16 amino acids. This clonotype was found a few times. The antigen remains undetermined. Using its own MiXCR run on the reads, TCRdb lists one record per CDR3 protein. The profile shows 85,000 to 120,000 distinct CDR3 sequences, about 15% of them singletons. The sequencing sample was made of PBMCs. The sequence came from a human donor in good health (CMV status not recorded). Some clones in this sample may be carry-over from other donors' samples. The J gene is TRBJ1-2, the V gene TRBV6-1, with 11 bases matching TRBD1. CDR3 in amino acids: CASRRGDRGQGEGYTF. CDR3 bases: TGTGCCAGCAGGAGAGGGGACCGGGGACAGGGGGAAGGCTACACCTTC.